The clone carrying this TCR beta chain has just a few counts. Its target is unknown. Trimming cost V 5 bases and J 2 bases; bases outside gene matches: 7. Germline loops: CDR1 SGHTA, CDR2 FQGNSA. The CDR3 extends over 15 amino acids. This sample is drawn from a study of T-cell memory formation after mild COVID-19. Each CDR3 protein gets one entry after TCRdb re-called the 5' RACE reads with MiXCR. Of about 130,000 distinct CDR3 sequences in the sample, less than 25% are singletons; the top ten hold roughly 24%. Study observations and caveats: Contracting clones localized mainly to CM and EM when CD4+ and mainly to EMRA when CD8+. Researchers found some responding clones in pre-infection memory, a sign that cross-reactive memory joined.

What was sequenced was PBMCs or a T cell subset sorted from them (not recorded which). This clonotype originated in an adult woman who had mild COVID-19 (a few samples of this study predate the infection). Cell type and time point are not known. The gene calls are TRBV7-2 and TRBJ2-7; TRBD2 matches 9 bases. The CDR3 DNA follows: TGTGCCAGCAGCGCAGTTGCGGGAGGGACCTACGAGCAGTACTTC. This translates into CASSAVAGGTYEQYF.